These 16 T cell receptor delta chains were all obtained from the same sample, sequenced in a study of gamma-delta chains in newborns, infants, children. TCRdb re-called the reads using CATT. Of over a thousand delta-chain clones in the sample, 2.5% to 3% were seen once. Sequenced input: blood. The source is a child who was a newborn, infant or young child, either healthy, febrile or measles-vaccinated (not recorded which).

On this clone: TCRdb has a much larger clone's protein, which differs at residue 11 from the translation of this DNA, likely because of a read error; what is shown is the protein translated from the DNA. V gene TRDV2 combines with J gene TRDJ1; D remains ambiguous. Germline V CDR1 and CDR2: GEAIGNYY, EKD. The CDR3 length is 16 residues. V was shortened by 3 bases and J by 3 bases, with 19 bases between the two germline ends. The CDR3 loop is CACDSLAGPYADKLIF. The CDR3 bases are TGTGCCTGTGACTCCCTGGCGGGGCCGTACGCCGATAAACTCATCTTT.

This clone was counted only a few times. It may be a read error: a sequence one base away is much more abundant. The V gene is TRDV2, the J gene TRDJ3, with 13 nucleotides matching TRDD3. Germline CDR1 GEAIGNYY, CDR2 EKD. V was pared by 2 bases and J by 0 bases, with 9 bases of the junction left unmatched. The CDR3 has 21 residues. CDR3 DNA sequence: TGTGCCTGTGACATCGTACTGGGGGATACGCCGAGCTCCTGGGACACCCGACAGATGTTTTTC. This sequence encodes CACDIVLGDTPSSWDTRQMFF.

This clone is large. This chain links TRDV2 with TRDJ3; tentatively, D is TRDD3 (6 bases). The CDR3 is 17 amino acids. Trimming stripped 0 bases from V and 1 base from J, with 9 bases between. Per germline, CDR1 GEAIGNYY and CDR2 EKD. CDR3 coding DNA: TGTGCCTGTGACACCGTCTGGGGATCCTGGGACACCCGACAGATGTTTTTC. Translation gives CACDTVWGSWDTRQMFF.

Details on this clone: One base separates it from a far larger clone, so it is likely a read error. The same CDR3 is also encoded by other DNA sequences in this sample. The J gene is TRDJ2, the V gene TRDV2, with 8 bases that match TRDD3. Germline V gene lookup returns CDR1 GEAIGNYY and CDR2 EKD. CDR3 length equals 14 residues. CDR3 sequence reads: CACDTWGMTAQLFF. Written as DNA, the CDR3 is TGTGCCTGTGACACCTGGGGGATGACGGCACAACTCTTCTTT.

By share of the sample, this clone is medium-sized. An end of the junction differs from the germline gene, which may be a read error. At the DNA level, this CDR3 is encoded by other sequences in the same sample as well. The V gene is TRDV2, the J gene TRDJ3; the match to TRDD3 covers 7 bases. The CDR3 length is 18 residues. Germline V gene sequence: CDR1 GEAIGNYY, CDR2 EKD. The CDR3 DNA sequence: TGCGCCTGTGACAGCTGGGGGCCGAGCTCCTGGGACACCCGACAGATGTTTTTC. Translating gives CACDSWGPSSWDTRQMFF.

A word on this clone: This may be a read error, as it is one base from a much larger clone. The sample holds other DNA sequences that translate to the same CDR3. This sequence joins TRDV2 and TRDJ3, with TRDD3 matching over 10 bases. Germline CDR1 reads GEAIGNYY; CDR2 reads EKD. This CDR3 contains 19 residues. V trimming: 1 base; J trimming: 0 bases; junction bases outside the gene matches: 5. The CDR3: CACDTGGYSLSWDTRQMFF. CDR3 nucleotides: TGTGCCTGTGACACTGGGGGATACTCCCTCTCCTGGGACACCCGACAGATGTTTTTC.

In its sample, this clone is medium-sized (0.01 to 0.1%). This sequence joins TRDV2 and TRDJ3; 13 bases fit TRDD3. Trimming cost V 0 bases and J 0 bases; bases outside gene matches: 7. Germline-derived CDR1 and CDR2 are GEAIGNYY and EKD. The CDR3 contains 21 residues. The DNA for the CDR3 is TGTGCCTGTGACACCGTACTGGGGGATACGCCGAGCTCCTGGGACACCCGACAGATGTTTTTC. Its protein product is CACDTVLGDTPSSWDTRQMFF.

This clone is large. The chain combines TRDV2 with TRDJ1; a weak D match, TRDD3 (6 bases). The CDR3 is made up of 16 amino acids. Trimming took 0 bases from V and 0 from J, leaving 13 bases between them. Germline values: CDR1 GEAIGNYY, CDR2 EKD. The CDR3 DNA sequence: TGTGCCTGTGACACCGTGGGGGTCCGGTACACCGATAAACTCATCTTT. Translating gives CACDTVGVRYTDKLIF.

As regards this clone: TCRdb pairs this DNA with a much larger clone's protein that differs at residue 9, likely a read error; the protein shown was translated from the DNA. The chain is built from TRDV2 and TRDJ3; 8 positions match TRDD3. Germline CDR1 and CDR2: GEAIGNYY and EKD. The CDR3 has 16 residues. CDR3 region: CACDGIRSRDTRQMFF. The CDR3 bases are TGTGCCTGTGACGGGATACGCTCCCGGGACACCCGACAGATGTTTTTC.

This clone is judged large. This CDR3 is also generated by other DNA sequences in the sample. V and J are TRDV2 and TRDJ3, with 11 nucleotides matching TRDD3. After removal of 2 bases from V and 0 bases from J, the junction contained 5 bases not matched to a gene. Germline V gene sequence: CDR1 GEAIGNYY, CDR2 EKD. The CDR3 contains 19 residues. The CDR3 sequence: CACDIVLGDSSWDTRQMFF. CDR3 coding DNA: TGTGCCTGTGACATCGTACTGGGGGATAGCTCCTGGGACACCCGACAGATGTTTTTC.

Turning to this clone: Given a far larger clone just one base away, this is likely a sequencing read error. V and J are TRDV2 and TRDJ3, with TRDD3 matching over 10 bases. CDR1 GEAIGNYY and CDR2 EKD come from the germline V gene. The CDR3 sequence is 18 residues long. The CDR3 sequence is CACDNTGGFSWDTRQVFF. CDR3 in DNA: TGTGCCTGTGACAATACTGGGGGATTCTCCTGGGACACCCGACAGGTGTTTTTC.

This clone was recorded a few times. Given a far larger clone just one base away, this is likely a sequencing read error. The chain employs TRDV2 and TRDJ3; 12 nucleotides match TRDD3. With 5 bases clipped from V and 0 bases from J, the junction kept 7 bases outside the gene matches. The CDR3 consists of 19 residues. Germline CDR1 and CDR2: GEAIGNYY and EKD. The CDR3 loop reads CACGTGGYWSSWDTRQMFF. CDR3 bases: TGTGCCTGTGGCACTGGGGGATACTGGAGCTCCTGGGACACCCGACAGATGTTTTTC.

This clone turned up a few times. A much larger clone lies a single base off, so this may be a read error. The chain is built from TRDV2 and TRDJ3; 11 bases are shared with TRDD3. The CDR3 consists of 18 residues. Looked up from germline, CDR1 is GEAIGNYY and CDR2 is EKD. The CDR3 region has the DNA TGTGCCCGTGACAGTACTGGGGGATACTCCTGGGACACCCGACAGATGTTTTTC. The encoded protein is CARDSTGGYSWDTRQMFF.

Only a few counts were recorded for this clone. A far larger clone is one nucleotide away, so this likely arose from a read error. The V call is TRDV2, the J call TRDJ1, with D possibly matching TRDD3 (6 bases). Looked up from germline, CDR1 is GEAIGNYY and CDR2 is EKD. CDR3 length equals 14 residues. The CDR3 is CAGDTVGIGDKLIF. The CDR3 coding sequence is TGTGCCGGTGACACCGTTGGGATAGGGGATAAACTCATCTTT.

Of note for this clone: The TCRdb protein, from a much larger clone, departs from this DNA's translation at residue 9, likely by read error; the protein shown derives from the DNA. The CDR3 spells CACDTGGYLDTRQMFF. DNA for the CDR3: TGTGCCTGTGACACTGGGGGATACTTGGACACCCGACAGATGTTTTTC. The J gene is TRDJ3, the V gene TRDV2; 10 bases line up with TRDD3. Germline CDR1 GEAIGNYY, CDR2 EKD. V was pared by 1 base and J by 6 bases, with 2 bases of the junction left unmatched. The CDR3 length is 16 residues.

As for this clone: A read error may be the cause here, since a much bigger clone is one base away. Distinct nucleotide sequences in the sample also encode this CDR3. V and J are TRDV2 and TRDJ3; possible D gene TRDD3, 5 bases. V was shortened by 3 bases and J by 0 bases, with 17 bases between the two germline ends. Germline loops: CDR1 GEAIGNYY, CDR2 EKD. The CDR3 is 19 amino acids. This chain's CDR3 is CACDFVLGISSWDTRQMFF. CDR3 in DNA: TGTGCCTGTGACTTCGTACTTGGGATCAGCTCCTGGGACACCCGACAGATGTTTTTC.